Sequencing of this T cell receptor beta chain was carried out in a study of glioma-infiltrating T cells after dendritic cell vaccination. Here immunoSEQ multiplex PCR was the method, and the copy in TCRdb shows in-frame clones only, minus some. The sample includes around 89,000 clones, more than 75% of them seen just once. This sequence originates from a human donor with glioblastoma. This specimen consisted of blood, obtained before dendritic cell vaccination.

The CDR3 protein is CASSLDLGSNQPQHF. The CDR3 DNA reads TGTGCCAGCAGCTTAGATCTCGGTAGCAATCAGCCCCAGCATTTT. The V call is TRBV11-2, the J call TRBJ1-5; D not certain. Trimming left V 0 bases short and J 0 bases short, with 6 bases between. The CDR3 totals 15 residues. Germline V lookup: CDR1 SGHAT, CDR2 FQNNGV.